This TCR beta chain was documented in a study of cytomegalovirus exposure and HLA in healthy donors. General study results and limits: In vitro confirmation showed three CMV-associated chains to be CMV antigen specific.

Remarks on this clone: Its antigen is not identified.

Germline values: CDR1 SNHLY, CDR2 FYNNEI. This CDR3 comprises 15 residues. V was pared by 3 bases and J by 3 bases, with 14 bases between. PCR involved 60 Vbeta and 13 Jbeta primers. Measured with immunoSEQ multiplex PCR; TCRdb has only the in-frame clones, and not every one. The sample records some 97,000 clones, roughly 88% being singletons. The chain recombines TRBV2 with TRBJ2-5; TRBD1 is a possible D gene (5 bases). Sequences were obtained from PBMCs. The TCR comes from a woman aged 18-29 years in good health and CMV-seronegative. The CDR3 DNA reads as TGTGCCAGCAGTGAGGATGCAGGGCTGAAAGAGACCCAGTACTTC. This gives the protein CASSEDAGLKETQYF.